This TCR beta chain was identified during a study of T-cell reconstitution after alpha-beta-depleted transplantation in children. General study results and limits: As was reported, about two months after transplant, alpha-beta T cells came from several hundred expanded graft clones. A year had passed since transplant, and T-cell counts and diversity by then came mostly from newly produced T cells. Day-60 TCRbeta diversity that was high in some patients was derived from surviving recipient T cells and thymic progenitors.

At least ten counts were recorded for this clonotype. Its cognate antigen is unknown. Researchers prepared the TCRbeta library using unique molecular identifiers, the study reports. One entry per CDR3 protein, called by TCRdb with MiXCR from the PCR reads. This table has about 290,000 distinct CDR3 sequences, about a tenth appearing once. The trim removed 4 bases at V and 7 bases at J, leaving 3 bases unmatched. The CDR3 runs to 11 residues. In germline, CDR1 is SQVTM, CDR2 ANQGSEA. The specimen comprised PBMCs, sampled before TCRalphabeta/CD19-depleted stem cell transplant. J is TRBJ1-1 and V is TRBV29-1, with 7 positions matching TRBD1. This receptor was obtained from a boy younger than two with acute myeloid leukemia, due to receive a stem cell transplant. CDR3 nucleotides: TGCAGCGTTGTTAGGACAGGTGAAGCTTTCTTT. Protein sequence: CSVVRTGEAFF.